What follows are 29 T cell receptor beta chains derived from one specimen sequenced in a study of cytomegalovirus exposure and HLA in healthy donors. Primers: 60 Vbeta forward and 13 Jbeta reverse. Sequencing was performed with immunoSEQ multiplex PCR; in TCRdb, only in-frame clones are kept and a portion is missing. The sample contains 220,000 or so clones, roughly 70% of which appear only once. Material for sequencing was PBMCs. These receptors were collected from a young woman in good health and CMV-seronegative.

The gene calls are TRBV9 and TRBJ2-3; 7 bases line up with TRBD2. The V segment lost 6 bases and the J segment 5 bases; nucleotides outside the gene matches: 6. Germline CDR1 reads SGDLS; CDR2 reads YYNGEE. The CDR3 length is 13 residues. Here the CDR3 reads CASNREGEDTQYF. CDR3 sequence (DNA): TGTGCCAGCAATAGGGAGGGAGAAGATACGCAGTATTTT.

V gene TRBV4-1 combines with J gene TRBJ2-5, with D possibly TRBD1 on 6 matching bases. This CDR3 contains 14 residues. Germline CDR1 and CDR2: MGHRA and YSYEKL. V was trimmed by 0 bases and J by 4 bases, leaving 9 bases between them. CDR3 DNA: TGCGCCAGCAGCCAAGAACAGGGAATAGAGACCCAGTACTTC. Translated: CASSQEQGIETQYF.

The CDR3 spells CASSLGQGSLKAFF. The CDR3 coding sequence is TGCGCCAGCAGCTTGGGACAGGGTTCCTTGAAAGCTTTCTTT. This sequence joins TRBV5-1 and TRBJ1-1; the match to TRBD1 covers 7 bases. The V and J ends lost 0 bases and 9 bases, in that order; junction bases with no gene match: 8. The CDR3 spans 14 residues. Germline V gene data show CDR1 as SGHRS and CDR2 as YFSETQ.

This sequence joins TRBV10-3 and TRBJ1-2; possibly TRBD1 for D (5 bases). Trimming shortened V by 0 bases and J by 3 bases, and 8 bases separated the two germline ends. Germline lookup yields CDR1 ENHRY and CDR2 SYGVKD. The CDR3 consists of 14 residues. CDR3 sequence reads: CAISESKGYYGYTF. The CDR3 DNA reads TGTGCCATCAGTGAGTCGAAGGGGTACTATGGCTACACCTTC.

The chain links TRBV9 to TRBJ2-2; 8 positions match TRBD2. The germline CDR1 and CDR2 sequences are SGDLS and YYNGEE. The junction had 3 bases not matched to a gene; V was cut back by 0 bases and J by 2 bases. The CDR3 runs 16 residues. CDR3 DNA: TGTGCCAGCAGCGTAGGCGGGAGGCCAAACACCGGGGAGCTGTTTTTT. It yields the protein CASSVGGRPNTGELFF.

This chain links TRBV27 with TRBJ1-1; weak D call: TRBD1 (5 bases). Germline V gene sequence: CDR1 MNHEY, CDR2 SMNVEV (reference sequence). CDR3 length: 15 residues. Trimming took off 0 bases at V and 0 bases at J, with 8 bases between the two ends. In nucleotides, the CDR3 is TGTGCCAGCAGTTTATCGGGCAGGGTGAACACTGAAGCTTTCTTT. Translating gives CASSLSGRVNTEAFF.

This clone was counted a few times. This rearrangement joins TRBV11-3 to TRBJ1-2; D is ambiguous. The CDR3 totals 12 residues. V dropped 5 bases and J dropped 8 bases, with 12 bases sitting between them. CDR1 SGHNT and CDR2 YENEEA come from the germline V gene. This CDR3 is CASSPGGVGYTF. CDR3 in DNA: TGTGCCAGCAGCCCTGGCGGGGTCGGCTACACCTTC. The entire variable domain, with the rest obtained from reference TRBV11-3 and TRBJ1-2, is as follows: EAGVVQSPRYKIIEKKQPVAFWCNPISGHNTLYWYLQNLGQGPELLIRYENEEAVDDSQLPKDRFSAERLKGVDSTLKIQPAELGDSAVYLCASSPGGVGYTFGSGTRLTVV.

This clone was observed a few times. The chain is built from TRBV6-6 and TRBJ1-1; D unresolved. The V gene's germline CDR1 is MNHNY and CDR2 SVGAGI (reference sequence). Trimming stripped 0 bases from V and 5 bases from J, with 7 bases between. The CDR3 covers 13 residues. This CDR3 reads CASSYSRRTEAFF. The CDR3 DNA reads TGTGCCAGCAGTTACTCAAGGAGGACTGAAGCTTTCTTT.

The chain is built from TRBV4-1 and TRBJ2-3; TRBD2 matches at 14 bases. The V gene's germline CDR1 is MGHRA and CDR2 YSYEKL. The CDR3 is 18 residues long. With 4 bases clipped from V and 2 bases from J, the junction kept 8 bases outside the gene matches. The CDR3 spells CASSLPQGLAGATDTQYF. In nucleotides, the CDR3 is TGCGCCAGCAGCCTTCCTCAGGGACTAGCGGGAGCCACAGATACGCAGTATTTT.

The chain couples TRBV6-5 to TRBJ2-5; D possibly corresponds to TRBD1 (6 bases). Near its end, the DNA agrees better with TRBJ2-7, so the J call may be wrong. This CDR3 is built from 13 residues. CDR1 is MNHEY and CDR2 is SVGAGI in the germline V gene. CDR3 amino acids: CASTRGKNYEQYF. The CDR3 coding sequence is TGTGCCAGCACGAGGGGGAAAAACTACGAGCAGTACTTC.

The J gene is TRBJ2-5, the V gene TRBV18; 8 bases agree with TRBD1. The CDR3 runs to 13 residues. Germline CDR1 KGHSH, CDR2 LQKENI. After removal of 4 bases from V and 5 bases from J, the junction contained 3 bases not matched to a gene. The CDR3 coding sequence is TGTGCCAGCTCACTAACAGGGGGGGAGACCCAGTACTTC. Protein: CASSLTGGETQYF.

The CDR3: CASSGVTDTQYF. The CDR3 DNA reads TGCGCCAGCAGCGGAGTAACAGATACGCAGTATTTT. The chain joins TRBV5-1 to TRBJ2-3; D is uncertain. Germline V gives CDR1 SGHRS, CDR2 YFSETQ. Trimming took off 4 bases at V and 3 bases at J, with 6 bases between the two ends. CDR3 length equals 12 residues.

There are a few counts of this clone. The rearrangement joins TRBV5-4 to TRBJ2-7; D remains unclear. V was pared by 5 bases and J by 9 bases, with 15 bases between. CDR1 is SGHNT and CDR2 is YYREEE in the germline V gene (reference sequence). The CDR3 has 12 residues. CDR3 DNA: TGTGCCAGCAGGGATCTCCGCCAGCGGCAGTACTTC. Translating gives CASRDLRQRQYF.

The chain joins TRBV9 to TRBJ2-3; 10 bases fit TRBD2. J was trimmed by 0 bases and V by 1 base; bases with no gene match: 2. The CDR3 runs 16 residues. CDR1 is SGDLS and CDR2 is YYNGEE in the germline V gene. The CDR3 reads CASSVRAGGSTDTQYF. The CDR3 bases are TGTGCCAGCAGCGTAAGAGCGGGGGGGAGCACAGATACGCAGTATTTT.

The rearrangement links TRBV9 to TRBJ2-5; TRBD2 matches 8 bases. CDR1 is SGDLS and CDR2 is YYNGEE in the germline V gene. The V segment lost 4 bases and the J segment 5 bases; nucleotides outside the gene matches: 10. The CDR3 consists of 15 residues. CDR3 bases: TGTGCCAGCAGCCCAGGGACTAGTACTCGGGAGACCCAGTACTTC. It translates to CASSPGTSTRETQYF.

This chain joins TRBV5-8 and TRBJ2-1; 13 bases match TRBD2. The length of the CDR3 is 20 residues. Per germline, CDR1 SGHTS and CDR2 YDEGEE. The ends lost 4 bases at V and 6 bases at J; junction bases unmatched: 19. CDR3 sequence reads: CASSPKPGLAGVWVGNEQFF. CDR3 sequence (DNA): TGTGCCAGCAGCCCCAAACCTGGACTAGCGGGAGTTTGGGTGGGCAATGAGCAGTTCTTC.

The rearrangement links TRBV10-2 to TRBJ2-7, with 11 bases matching TRBD1. The CDR3 extends over 14 amino acids. V was pared by 4 bases and J by 4 bases, with 3 bases of the junction left unmatched. The germline CDR1 and CDR2 sequences are WSHSY and SAAADI. The CDR3 DNA is TGCGCCAGCAGTGGGACAGGGGGCGAGTACGAGCAGTACTTC. It is translated as CASSGTGGEYEQYF.

This chain links TRBV6-5 with TRBJ1-3, with TRBD1 as a possible D gene (5 bases). CDR1 MNHEY and CDR2 SVGAGI come from the germline V gene. The CDR3 has 15 residues. V shed 5 bases and J shed 4 bases, with 15 bases lying between them. As DNA, the CDR3 is TGTGCCAGCAGTCCAGGGTTCTTCGTGGGAAACACCATATATTTT. It yields the protein CASSPGFFVGNTIYF.

The chain employs TRBV6-6 and TRBJ2-3; 7 positions match TRBD2. Germline V lookup: CDR1 MNHNY, CDR2 SVGAGI (reference sequence). The junction had 4 bases not matched to a gene; V was cut back by 7 bases and J by 0 bases. The CDR3 loop spans 14 amino acids. This chain's CDR3 is CASKASGSTDTQYF. CDR3 bases: TGTGCCAGCAAGGCTAGCGGTAGCACAGATACGCAGTATTTT.

Ten or more counts support this clone. The gene calls are TRBV5-1 and TRBJ2-1; TRBD1 is a possible D gene (6 bases). The CDR3 has 14 amino acids. Trimming pared 3 bases from V and 0 bases from J, leaving 7 bases between. Germline-derived CDR1 and CDR2 are SGHRS and YFSETQ. CDR3 sequence reads: CASSSQGSYNEQFF. In DNA, the CDR3 is TGCGCCAGCAGCTCACAGGGCTCCTACAATGAGCAGTTCTTC.

The chain carries TRBV7-6 and TRBJ1-5, with TRBD1 matching 8 bases. Germline V lookup: CDR1 SGHVS, CDR2 FNYEAQ. J was trimmed by 2 bases and V by 4 bases; bases with no gene match: 1. This CDR3 contains 14 residues. Written as DNA, the CDR3 is TGTGCCAGCAGCTCGGACAGGGGCAATCAGCCCCAGCATTTT. Its translation: CASSSDRGNQPQHF.

The rearrangement uses TRBV11-3 and TRBJ2-7; D is unresolved. Trimming took off 2 bases at V and 0 bases at J, with 8 bases between the two ends. The CDR3 is made up of 14 amino acids. From germline, CDR1 is SGHNT and CDR2 YENEEA. CDR3 protein: CASSLTGFSYEQYF. Written as DNA, the CDR3 is TGTGCCAGCAGCTTAACCGGGTTCTCCTACGAGCAGTACTTC.

Concerning this clone: One junction end does not reproduce the germline sequence, and a read error may be involved. This sequence joins TRBV7-2 and TRBJ2-3; no firm D call. Germline V CDR1 and CDR2: SGHTA, FQGNSA. The CDR3 extends over 12 amino acids. This CDR3 is CASSFALDAQYF. The DNA for the CDR3 is TGTGCCAGCAGCTTCGCATTAGATGCGCAGTATTTT.

The rearrangement joins TRBV4-1 to TRBJ1-6, with no clear D. Germline CDR1 reads MGHRA; CDR2 reads YSYEKL. The V end was cut by 1 base, the J end by 8 bases, with 15 bases between. The CDR3 contains 16 residues. CDR3 region: CASSQAMAVGDSPLHF. For the CDR3, the DNA is TGCGCCAGCAGCCAAGCCATGGCGGTCGGGGATTCACCCCTCCACTTT.

This clone came up a few times. The chain uses TRBV11-2 and TRBJ2-1, with D perhaps TRBD1 (5 bases). Germline CDR1 SGHAT, CDR2 FQNNGV. Trimming cost V 1 base and J 1 base, with 8 bases left between them. The CDR3 loop spans 15 amino acids. The CDR3 DNA follows: TGTGCCAGCAGCTTAGGGAGACAGTCCTACAATGAGCAGTTCTTC. It is translated as CASSLGRQSYNEQFF.

This clone appeared a few times. The rearrangement links TRBV30 to TRBJ2-1, with D possibly TRBD1 on 6 matching bases. V lost 2 bases, J lost 4 bases, and 9 bases lay in between. This CDR3 spans 13 amino acids. Per the germline V gene, CDR1 is GTSNPN and CDR2 is SVGIG (reference sequence). This CDR3 reads CAWSPGVYNEQFF. The CDR3 nucleotides read TGTGCCTGGAGTCCAGGGGTATACAATGAGCAGTTCTTC. The whole variable domain, remainder taken from reference TRBV30 and TRBJ2-1, is SQTIHQWPATLVQPVGSPLSLECTVEGTSNPNLYWYRQAAGRGLQLLFYSVGIGQISSEVPQNLSASRPQDRQFILSSKKLLLSDSGFYLCAWSPGVYNEQFFGPGTRLTVL.

V and J are TRBV2 and TRBJ1-2; 7 bases fit TRBD1. After removal of 9 bases from V and 0 bases from J, the junction contained 10 bases not matched to a gene. The CDR3 consists of 15 residues. The germline V gene encodes CDR1 SNHLY and CDR2 FYNNEI. This CDR3 reads CASRQGTPTNYGYTF. The CDR3 DNA sequence: TGTGCCAGTCGACAGGGCACACCTACTAACTATGGCTACACCTTC.

The V gene is TRBV9, the J gene TRBJ2-1, with 12 bases identical to TRBD2. V lost 0 bases and J lost 8; bases outside the gene matches: 3. Germline CDR1 and CDR2: SGDLS and YYNGEE. The CDR3 runs 15 residues. The CDR3 region has the DNA TGTGCCAGCAGCGTAGCCGGACTAGCGGGATATGAGCAGTTCTTC. Amino acid sequence: CASSVAGLAGYEQFF.

The chain joins TRBV7-9 to TRBJ1-2; D remains unclear. This CDR3 region has 17 residues. Germline loops: CDR1 SEHNR, CDR2 FQNEAQ (reference sequence). CDR3 nucleotides: TGTTGCAGCAGCCCCGGTCTGTTTGACACATCTAACTATGGCTACACCTTC. It is translated as CCSSPGLFDTSNYGYTF. Looking up the rest from reference TRBV7-9 and TRBJ1-2 gives the full variable domain: DTGVSQNPRHKITKRGQNVTFRCDPISEHNRLYWYRQTLGQGPEFLTYFQNEAQLEKSRLLSDRFSAERPKGSFSTLEIQRTEQGDSAMYLCCSSPGLFDTSNYGYTFGSGTRLTVV.